Sequencing of this T cell receptor (beta chain) was carried out in a study of T cells expressing NK-cell markers (dated by TCRdb to 2020 to 2022). Concerning the study at large: TCR beta-chain repertoires were profiled in sorted CD3+CD56+NKG2C+, CD3+CD56+NKG2C- and CD3+CD56-NKG2C+ T-cell subsets from about 8 donors. Among the eight sequenced donors, only one was HCMV-seronegative, while the other seven were HCMV-seropositive. All eight donors whose samples were sequenced were randomly selected healthy volunteers, three of them men and five women. Illumina HiSeq 2000/2500, MiSeq or NextSeq was used to sequence libraries as 2 x 150 bp reads. The study at large found these results: Those dominant clonotypes were again the most abundant among CD3+CD56-NKG2C+ cells in a handful of donors, at 28.3-60.1%. In six donors, the dominant CD3+CD56+NKG2C+ clonotypes ranked among the top 10 CD8+ clonotypes, making up roughly 1.0-7.5% of CD8+ T cells. Whether the expanded NKG2C-expressing T cell clones were specific for HCMV antigens was left unclear.

This sample was sequenced with an Illumina HiSeq 2000. TCR beta cDNA libraries were made by 5'RACE template switching that added a universal primer site and unique molecular identifiers. cDNA synthesis was primed from the TCR beta constant segment, followed by two successive PCR amplification steps. Processing in the source paper ran as follows. MIGEC handled demultiplexing of the reads and grouping by UMI, while MiTCR was used to assemble and quantify clonotypes. To remove erroneous sequences, TCR cDNA sequences were retained only when supported by two or more reads. The tcR package was used for downstream repertoire analysis, and clonotypes were matched between fractions using CDR3 nucleotide sequence together with V segment. VDJmatch was used to annotate antigen specificity against VDJdb, with one amino acid substitution in CDR3 allowed. Each CDR3 protein sequence appears as one entry after TCRdb reprocessed the reads, and no DNA is included. V and J calls and clone size were set by TCRdb, not the authors. The record for this sample contains about 410,000 distinct CDR3 sequences. About 10% of the sample rests with the top ten.

HCMV serostatus was determined by detecting HCMV-specific IgG in serum with a commercial ELISA kit. Peripheral blood mononuclear cells were isolated from blood by Ficoll density gradient centrifugation. Note on this clonotype: Which antigen it targets is not known.

This sequence was found in a woman aged 45-60 years in good health. Donor details come from another sample of the same person, matched by shared clones. Sample: blood T cells: a sorted CD56 or NKG2C T cell subset, CD4+ or CD8+ T cells, or bulk PBMC T cells (not recorded which).

The CDR3 in this case is CAISETPDSNEQFF. The chain is encoded by TRBV10-3 joined to TRBJ2-1; the TRBD1 assignment by TCRdb is unverifiable without DNA. The germline V gene encodes CDR1 ENHRY and CDR2 SYGVKD. The CDR3, from cysteine to phenylalanine, totals 14 residues. Only the protein sequence is given.